A single sample gave rise to the 24 T cell receptor beta chains below, sequenced in a study of blood T cell repertoires in COVID-19 (dated by TCRdb to the early 2020s). Receptor amplification or capture employed the immunoSEQ multiplex PCR assay. This is the immuneACCESS table as TCRdb keeps it, with only in-frame sequences that have V and J called. A part of the clones is gone; compared with another copy, unresolved V genes explain less than half, and the rest is unexplained. Here the sample has a few hundred thousand clones; approximately 90% occur a single time. The leading ten clones occupy under 8% of the sample. Sample: peripheral blood. The receptors stem from a woman aged 25 to 39 who had recovered from COVID-19.

This sequence joins TRBV11-3 and TRBJ2-5; perhaps TRBD2 as D (6 bases). CDR1 and CDR2 from the germline V gene are SGHNT and YENEEA. V was cut by 2 bases and J by 4 bases, with 8 bases left in between. This CDR3 contains 13 residues. The CDR3 here is CASSLTGVETQYF. In DNA, the CDR3 is TGTGCCAGCAGCTTAACGGGGGTAGAGACCCAGTACTTC.

This clone occurred a few times. The rearrangement links TRBV15 to TRBJ1-5; tentative D call: TRBD1 (6 bases). V was shortened by 0 bases and J by 4 bases, with 10 bases between the two germline ends. The germline gives CDR1 LNHNV, CDR2 YYDKDF (reference sequence). The CDR3 consists of 15 residues. The CDR3: CATSRDRTGNQPQHF. CDR3 coding DNA: TGTGCCACCAGCAGAGATAGAACAGGGAATCAGCCCCAGCATTTT.

This chain uses TRBV29-1 with TRBJ1-2; tentatively, D is TRBD1 (5 bases). This CDR3 is 13 amino acids long. Germline CDR1 and CDR2: SQVTM and ANQGSEA. Trimming stripped 5 bases from V and 5 bases from J, with 15 bases between. The CDR3 DNA is TGCAGCGTTCTGCAGGGTATTGAGTATGGCTACACCTTC. As protein: CSVLQGIEYGYTF. Full variable domain (remainder filled in from reference TRBV29-1 and TRBJ1-2): SAVISQKPSRDICQRGTSLTIQCQVDSQVTMMFWYRQQPGQSLTLIATANQGSEATYESGFVIDKFPISRPNLTFSTLTVSNMSPEDSSIYLCSVLQGIEYGYTFGSGTRLTVV.

The chain combines TRBV5-4 with TRBJ1-3; weak D call: TRBD1 (6 bases). V shed 0 bases and J shed 4 bases, with 14 bases lying between them. The CDR3 is 16 amino acids. Germline loops: CDR1 SGHNT, CDR2 YYREEE (reference sequence). For the CDR3, the DNA is TGTGCCAGCAGCTTGGAAGAGGGGGGGACGGGAAACACCATATATTTT. Its translation is CASSLEEGGTGNTIYF.

The genes are TRBV5-1 and TRBJ1-4; the D gene is possibly TRBD1 (6 bases). Germline V gene lookup returns CDR1 SGHRS and CDR2 YFSETQ. With 4 bases removed from V and 7 bases from J, the gap between germline ends came to 14 bases. The CDR3 sequence is 14 residues long. The CDR3 DNA sequence: TGCGCCAGCAGCCCCACGCGGGGGGCTGAAAAACTGTTTTTT. Translating it yields CASSPTRGAEKLFF.

This chain uses TRBV7-2 with TRBJ2-1; 13 bases are shared with TRBD2. CDR1 and CDR2 from the germline V gene are SGHTA and FQGNSA. V lost 8 bases to trimming and J lost 8 bases; unmatched junction nucleotides: 9. The CDR3 has 15 amino acids. The CDR3 sequence is CASVPGTSGVDEQFF. CDR3 coding DNA: TGTGCCAGCGTACCTGGGACTAGCGGGGTAGATGAGCAGTTCTTC. The whole variable domain, remainder taken from reference TRBV7-2 and TRBJ2-1, is GAGVSQSPSNKVTEKGKDVELRCDPISGHTALYWYRQSLGQGLEFLIYFQGNSAPDKSGLPSDRFSAERTGGSVSTLTIQRTQQEDSAVYLCASVPGTSGVDEQFFGPGTRLTVL.

This CDR3 reads CASTGRGRNQPQHF. The CDR3 DNA reads TGTGCCAGTACTGGTAGGGGGCGCAATCAGCCCCAGCATTTT. V is TRBV19 and J is TRBJ1-5; 7 bases are a match to TRBD1. The V segment lost 7 bases and the J segment 2 bases; nucleotides outside the gene matches: 5. The CDR3 totals 14 residues. Germline lookup yields CDR1 LNHDA and CDR2 SQIVND (reference sequence).

The chain combines TRBV30 with TRBJ1-1; 10 nucleotides agree with TRBD1. This CDR3 has 13 residues. CDR1 is GTSNPN, CDR2 SVGIG, per germline (reference sequence). Germline trimming cut 5 bases from V and 6 bases from J; bases unmatched to any gene: 6. The CDR3 DNA is TGTGCCTGGGGATGGGACAGGGGTGCTGAAGCTTTCTTT. Translation: CAWGWDRGAEAFF.

The chain carries TRBV28 and TRBJ2-5, with D uncertain. The CDR3 length is 13 residues. Germline CDR1 and CDR2: MDHEN and SYDVKM. V was pared by 3 bases and J by 5 bases, with 10 bases between. The CDR3 sequence: CASSFGVRETQYF. The CDR3 DNA reads as TGTGCCAGCAGTTTTGGAGTAAGGGAGACCCAGTACTTC.

The V call is TRBV6-5, the J call TRBJ1-2, with a weak D call TRBD1 (6 bases). In germline, CDR1 is MNHEY, CDR2 SVGAGI. V gave up 0 bases and J gave up 4 bases, with 9 bases separating them. The CDR3 runs 14 residues. The CDR3 DNA reads as TGTGCCAGCAGTTACTCGACAGGACCCTATGGCTACACCTTC. Protein product: CASSYSTGPYGYTF.

The chain carries TRBV28 and TRBJ2-1, with TRBD2 matching over 9 bases. Unmatched junction bases numbered 13, after V lost 5 bases and J lost 8 bases. Germline V gene lookup returns CDR1 MDHEN and CDR2 SYDVKM. This CDR3 region has 16 residues. CDR3 DNA: TGTGCCAGCAGTCCCCTCTCGGGCGGGGGGGCTTATGAGCAGTTCTTC. Translating it yields CASSPLSGGGAYEQFF.

The chain has TRBV18 and TRBJ1-6; 9 bases align to TRBD1. The length of the CDR3 is 15 residues. With 8 bases clipped from V and 7 bases from J, the junction kept 9 bases outside the gene matches. The germline gives CDR1 KGHSH, CDR2 LQKENI. CDR3 DNA sequence: TGTGCCAGCAAATACACCGGGACAGGGAATTCACCCCTCCACTTT. This sequence encodes CASKYTGTGNSPLHF.

This chain connects TRBV18 to TRBJ1-1; TRBD1 aligns across 7 bases. The V gene end was trimmed by 6 bases and the J gene end by 5 bases; junction bases not matched to a gene: 6. The CDR3 has 13 residues. Looked up from germline, CDR1 is KGHSH and CDR2 is LQKENI. The CDR3 nucleotides are TGTGCCAGCTCGTCACAGGGGCGGACTGAAGCTTTCTTT. It encodes CASSSQGRTEAFF.

The chain employs TRBV19 and TRBJ1-5; D remains ambiguous. The CDR3 sequence is 12 residues long. The V gene lost 8 bases and the J gene lost 4 bases, with 9 bases spanning the gap. Germline CDR1 is LNHDA and CDR2 is SQIVND (reference sequence). The CDR3 coding sequence is TGTGCCAGTGGGAGGAGGAATCAGCCCCAGCATTTT. This encodes CASGRRNQPQHF.

The CDR3 loop reads CASSPRGEVGQPQHF. CDR3 bases: TGTGCCAGCAGCCCCAGGGGTGAGGTTGGCCAGCCCCAGCATTTT. This chain joins TRBV7-9 and TRBJ1-5; the D gene is possibly TRBD1 (6 bases). The CDR3 spans 15 residues. Trimming removed 5 bases at V and 7 bases at J, with 18 bases between. Looked up from germline, CDR1 is SEHNR and CDR2 is FQNEAQ (reference sequence).

The chain has TRBV5-1 and TRBJ2-2; weak D call: TRBD2 (6 bases). The CDR3 runs 14 residues. The V end was cut by 1 base, the J end by 6 bases, with 10 bases between. CDR1 and CDR2 (germline): SGHRS, YFSETQ. CDR3 loop: CASSLLRGSGELFF. The DNA for the CDR3 is TGCGCCAGCAGCTTGTTGCGGGGCTCCGGGGAGCTGTTTTTT.

V is TRBV2 and J is TRBJ2-3; 7 bases map to TRBD2. Germline CDR1 SNHLY, CDR2 FYNNEI. The CDR3 length is 15 residues. J gave up 2 bases and V 5 bases, and 7 bases lay outside the gene matches. The CDR3: CASSFILADTDTQYF. In DNA form, the CDR3 reads TGTGCCAGCAGTTTCATTCTAGCGGACACAGATACGCAGTATTTT.

This clone has a single count. The chain has TRBV13 and TRBJ1-1; D not certain. The CDR3 has 13 residues. Germline V gene data show CDR1 as PRHDT and CDR2 as FYEKMQ (reference sequence). V lost 2 bases to trimming and J lost 12 bases, with 16 bases between them. The CDR3 nucleotides are TGTGCCAGCAGCTTACTAGTACTCGGGGAAACTTTCTTT. It encodes CASSLLVLGETFF. Drawing the rest from reference TRBV13 and TRBJ1-1, the complete variable domain is AAGVIQSPRHLIKEKRETATLKCYPIPRHDTVYWYQQGPGQDPQFLISFYEKMQSDKGSIPDRFSAQQFSDYHSELNMSSLELGDSALYFCASSLLVLGETFFGQGTRLTVV.

The chain recombines TRBV2 with TRBJ1-5; tentative D call: TRBD1 (6 bases). Trimming stripped 4 bases from V and 5 bases from J, with 12 bases between. The CDR3 loop spans 14 amino acids. Germline CDR1 is SNHLY and CDR2 is FYNNEI. The chain's CDR3 is CASSVTGLDQPQHF. CDR3 DNA sequence: TGTGCCAGCAGTGTGACAGGTCTTGATCAGCCCCAGCATTTT.

V and J are TRBV12-3 or TRBV12-4 and TRBJ2-1; D is possibly TRBD1 (6 bases). Trimming removed 8 bases at V and 9 bases at J, with 17 bases between. The CDR3 is 13 residues long. The DNA for the CDR3 is TGTGCCAGCTCTTTACAGGGTGGCGGTGAGCAGTTCTTC. This translates into CASSLQGGGEQFF.

This chain uses TRBV2 with TRBJ1-3; tentative D call: TRBD1 (5 bases). Trimming cost V 3 bases and J 2 bases, with 8 bases left between them. CDR1 is SNHLY, CDR2 FYNNEI, per germline. The CDR3 consists of 14 residues. In DNA, the CDR3 is TGTGCCAGCAGTGATTGGGGGGCTGGAAACACCATATATTTT. This codes for CASSDWGAGNTIYF.

The J gene is TRBJ2-7, the V gene TRBV20-1, with D maybe TRBD1 (5 bases). Trimming cost V 2 bases and J 7 bases, with 9 bases left between them. CDR3 length equals 11 residues. CDR1 DFQATT and CDR2 SNEGSKA come from the germline V gene (reference sequence). The CDR3 spells CSARLSGEQYF. The CDR3 nucleotides read TGCAGTGCTAGACTATCAGGGGAGCAGTACTTC.

V usage is TRBV6-2 or TRBV6-3 and J usage is TRBJ2-5, with 9 bases fitting TRBD1. This CDR3 is 14 amino acids long. The germline V gene has CDR1 MNHEY and CDR2 SVGEGT. V gave up 5 bases and J gave up 3 bases; unmatched junction bases: 4. This chain's CDR3 is CASSNWDREETQYF. As DNA, the CDR3 is TGTGCCAGCAGTAACTGGGACAGGGAAGAGACCCAGTACTTC.

The V and J genes are TRBV7-9 and TRBJ2-7; unclear D gene. CDR1 is SEHNR, CDR2 FQNEAQ, per germline (reference sequence). With 5 bases removed from V and 6 bases from J, the gap between germline ends came to 8 bases. The CDR3 loop spans 11 amino acids. The CDR3 DNA sequence: TGTGCCAGCAGCCCGAGAAGCGAGCAGTACTTC. Amino acids: CASSPRSEQYF.